This record looks at one T cell receptor beta chain sequence and its context. Its cognate antigen has yet to be identified. No base quality values were provided; no much bigger clone lies one nucleotide off. During the collection period, no infections or other immune events were recorded for the healthy donors. Blood repertoires from healthy donors were used as a training cohort for calibrating time-dependent variance in a beta-binomial model of differential abundance of T-cell clones. The training cohort was composed of around ten healthy donors, 3 female and 7 male. Donor ages ranged from 29 to 64 years, with an average of approximately 43 years. Whole blood from each healthy donor was obtained from a commercial supplier and was collected at three time points around 2 weeks apart. For immunosequencing, genomic DNA was extracted from whole blood that had not been sorted. This record belongs to a study of identifying expanded T cells in peripheral blood (dated by TCRdb to the late 2010s). For the wider study: Technical replicates were generated by sequencing separate aliquots of the same genomic DNA pool, and four replicates were compared pairwise. Overall study outcomes, separate from this receptor: Approximately 1.2 differentially abundant clones were flagged by the binomial model between technical replicates, whereas about 15 and 18 were flagged over around two weeks and four weeks, respectively. The authors expected that biological variance in healthy repertoires might rise further over much longer intervals, such as months to years. Variance in clone template counts between roughly two-week samples significantly increased with total template count across all healthy donors. The beta-binomial model significantly reduced the number of clones called differentially abundant and the false-positive rate across all healthy-donor time intervals.

TCRbeta CDR3 regions were profiled by bias-controlled multiplex PCR amplification of genomic DNA with the immunoSEQ Assay. The authors' analysis ran thus. The absolute abundance of each unique TCRbeta CDR3 region was quantified after sequences were collapsed and filtered. Differential abundance was tested with two models: a binomial (Fisher-equivalent) model and a beta-binomial model that adds time-dependent variance fitted from healthy donors. Clones with fewer than 5 combined templates were excluded, and clones with Benjamini-Hochberg FDR below 0.01 were called differentially abundant. The form v = (b*log(k)+a)^2 was used to model beta-binomial variance as a function of total template count across the two samples. TCRdb mirrors the immuneACCESS table, restricted to in-frame sequences. Some clones are absent from its copies; in checked studies, under half trace to an unresolved V gene, and the reason for the others is unknown. D and trimming were read from the DNA, whereas the V and J calls and clone size are those reported in that table. This sample comprises approximately 50,000 clones, about 80% of them detected only once. The ten largest make up roughly 15% of the sample.

CDR1 and CDR2, per the germline V gene (reference sequence), are SEHNR and FQNEAQ. The CDR3 measures 12 amino acids from cysteine to phenylalanine. Only CDR3 DNA remains: 36 bases, in frame from the first base. V is pared back by 4 bases and J by 8 bases, with 9 bases lying between the germline termini. Sequences were obtained from blood. The chain is assembled from TRBV7-9 and TRBJ2-1, with the D gene call left open. The receptor's source is a person aged 18 to 69 in good health. The bases are TGTGCCAGCAGCTCGGACGTCTATGAGCAGTTCTTC. Translated, this is CASSSDVYEQFF.